Listed here are 19 T cell receptor beta chains from one sample, sequenced in a study of blood T cell repertoires in COVID-19. Sequencing used immunoSEQ multiplex PCR; TCRdb keeps in-frame clones, though not all of them. The sample lists over 200,000 clones, 84% occurring once. Material: peripheral blood. These receptor sequences come from a middle-aged man who had recovered from COVID-19.

The V and J genes are TRBV25-1 and TRBJ2-5; a weak D match, TRBD2 (6 bases). This CDR3 has 14 amino acids. Trimming took 5 bases from V and 4 from J, leaving 14 bases between them. The germline CDR1 and CDR2 sequences are MGHDK and SYGVNS. Here the CDR3 reads CASSPTSFRETQYF. CDR3 sequence (DNA): TGTGCCAGCAGTCCCACTAGCTTTCGAGAGACCCAGTACTTC.

The J gene is TRBJ1-1, the V gene TRBV19, with TRBD1 matching over 8 bases. V lost 5 bases and J lost 4; bases outside the gene matches: 3. The germline CDR1 and CDR2 sequences are LNHDA and SQIVND (reference sequence). This CDR3 comprises 13 residues. The CDR3 protein is CASSVTGGTEAFF. CDR3 nucleotide sequence: TGTGCCAGTAGTGTTACAGGGGGCACTGAAGCTTTCTTT. Full variable domain (rest looked up from reference TRBV19 and TRBJ1-1): DGGITQSPKYLFRKEGQNVTLSCEQNLNHDAMYWYRQDPGQGLRLIYYSQIVNDFQKGDIAEGYSVSREKKESFPLTVTSAQKNPTAFYLCASSVTGGTEAFFGQGTRLTVV.

The chain carries TRBV5-4 and TRBJ2-5, with TRBD2 identical over 12 bases. This CDR3 is built from 15 residues. V gave up 0 bases and J gave up 5 bases; unmatched junction bases: 2. From germline, CDR1 is SGHNT and CDR2 YYREEE (reference sequence). DNA for the CDR3: TGTGCCAGCAGCTTGGCCGGGACTAGCGGGGAGACCCAGTACTTC. It is translated as CASSLAGTSGETQYF. The full variable domain, in which reference TRBV5-4 and TRBJ2-5 provide the parts outside the CDR3, is ETGVTQSPTHLIKTRGQQVTLRCSSQSGHNTVSWYQQALGQGPQFIFQYYREEENGRGNFPPRFSGLQFPNYSSELNVNALELDDSALYLCASSLAGTSGETQYFGPGTRLLVL.

Note on this clone: Other DNA sequences within the sample encode an identical CDR3. V usage is TRBV5-6 and J usage is TRBJ1-2; D uncertain. This CDR3 spans 14 amino acids. Trimming cost V 1 base and J 0 bases, with 7 bases left between them. The germline gives CDR1 SGHDT, CDR2 YYEEEE. For the CDR3, the DNA is TGTGCCAGCAGCTTGTTAGATTCTAACTATGGCTACACCTTC. The encoded protein is CASSLLDSNYGYTF.

The chain employs TRBV7-2 and TRBJ2-3, with 12 bases that match TRBD2. The J segment lost 3 bases and the V segment lost 1 base, leaving 5 bases of the junction unmatched. The CDR3 is 17 residues long. In germline, CDR1 is SGHTA, CDR2 FQGNSA. CDR3 bases: TGTGCCAGCAGCTTAGAACTAGCGGGAGGAGGGACAGATACGCAGTATTTT. It specifies CASSLELAGGGTDTQYF.

The chain carries TRBV3-1 (or the pseudogene TRBV3-2) and TRBJ2-2, with 8 bases identical to TRBD1. Trimming took 2 bases from V and 1 from J; bases not matched to a gene: 3. This CDR3 has 16 residues. Germline V lookup: CDR1 LGHDT, CDR2 YNNKEL (reference sequence). CDR3 protein: CASSQTDRGNTGELFF. CDR3 sequence (DNA): TGTGCCAGCAGCCAAACCGACAGGGGGAACACCGGGGAGCTGTTTTTT.

The chain combines TRBV6-4 with TRBJ2-3; TRBD2 might be the D (6 bases). Germline values: CDR1 MRHNA, CDR2 SNTAGT. The V end lost 4 bases, the J end lost 8 bases, and 19 bases lay between the germline ends. The CDR3 runs 15 residues. The CDR3 sequence: CASSGSTSGKGTQYF. Written as DNA, the CDR3 is TGTGCCAGCAGTGGGTCGACTAGTGGAAAAGGTACGCAGTATTTT.

The chain links TRBV10-3 to TRBJ1-1; D might be TRBD1 (6 bases). CDR1 ENHRY and CDR2 SYGVKD come from the germline V gene. Trimming took 8 bases from V and 7 from J, leaving 17 bases between them. The CDR3 sequence is 13 residues long. DNA for the CDR3: TGTGCCATCCAAGAATGGCAGGGGCTTGAAGCTTTCTTT. Translating gives CAIQEWQGLEAFF.

The chain has TRBV5-1 and TRBJ2-1; 10 nucleotides match TRBD2. V lost 7 bases and J lost 7; bases outside the gene matches: 8. The CDR3 sequence is 14 residues long. From germline, CDR1 is SGHRS and CDR2 YFSETQ. The CDR3 loop is CASVSGGTTNEQFF. CDR3 bases: TGCGCCAGCGTTAGCGGGGGGACAACAAATGAGCAGTTCTTC.

The V gene is TRBV11-2, the J gene TRBJ2-2; 7 bases line up with TRBD1. Trimming cost V 5 bases and J 5 bases; bases outside gene matches: 8. The CDR3 is 15 amino acids. Germline V CDR1 and CDR2: SGHAT, FQNNGV. CDR3 DNA: TGTGCCAGCAGCCGCGGACAGGTTAAAACCGGGGAGCTGTTTTTT. Translating gives CASSRGQVKTGELFF.

This chain joins TRBV7-2 and TRBJ2-1; no clear D. Germline CDR1 is SGHTA and CDR2 is FQGNSA. Trimming stripped 3 bases from V and 6 bases from J, with 12 bases between. This CDR3 has 14 residues. CDR3 protein: CASSLVALPNEQFF. CDR3 DNA: TGTGCCAGCAGCTTGGTGGCCCTCCCCAATGAGCAGTTCTTC. Drawing the rest from reference TRBV7-2 and TRBJ2-1, the complete variable domain is GAGVSQSPSNKVTEKGKDVELRCDPISGHTALYWYRQSLGQGLEFLIYFQGNSAPDKSGLPSDRFSAERTGGSVSTLTIQRTQQEDSAVYLCASSLVALPNEQFFGPGTRLTVL.

The chain carries TRBV18 and TRBJ2-3; 8 nucleotides align to TRBD2. CDR1 is KGHSH and CDR2 is LQKENI in the germline V gene. The length of the CDR3 is 15 residues. J gave up 3 bases and V 5 bases, and 7 bases lay outside the gene matches. The CDR3 is CASSYSGSGTDTQYF. DNA of the CDR3: TGTGCCAGCTCATACAGCGGGAGTGGGACAGATACGCAGTATTTT.

This clone has just one count. This chain connects TRBV19 to TRBJ2-1; D remains unclear. This CDR3 is built from 13 residues. Germline assignment: CDR1 LNHDA and CDR2 SQIVND (reference sequence). Trimming pared 6 bases from V and 11 bases from J, leaving 17 bases between. For the CDR3, the DNA is TGTGCCAGTAGCCCCATCTCTACCCCTCAGCAGTTCTTC. It is translated as CASSPISTPQQFF.

The CDR3 DNA sequence: TGTGCCAGCAGCCAGACGGGACAGGGGATTTCTTATGGCTACACCTTC. Its protein product is CASSQTGQGISYGYTF. V is TRBV9 and J is TRBJ1-2, with 10 bases matching TRBD1. The CDR3 loop spans 16 amino acids. V dropped 4 bases and J dropped 5; count of bases not matched to a gene: 11. Germline V gene data show CDR1 as SGDLS and CDR2 as YYNGEE.

The table lists this clone with a few counts. At one end, the junction sequence differs from germline, possibly due to a read error. The CDR3 spells CASSYYDEQFF. For the CDR3, the DNA is TGTGCCAGCAGTTACTACGATGAGCAGTTCTTC. This chain joins TRBV12-3 or TRBV12-4 and TRBJ2-1; D is uncertain. The CDR3 contains 11 residues.

This chain connects TRBV19 to TRBJ1-2; D may be TRBD1 (5 bases). Germline values: CDR1 LNHDA, CDR2 SQIVND (reference sequence). Trimming removed 8 bases at V and 5 bases at J, with 18 bases between. This CDR3 comprises 14 residues. The CDR3 loop reads CASRERDPGYGYTF. DNA of the CDR3: TGTGCCAGTCGGGAGAGGGACCCTGGGTATGGCTACACCTTC.

The rearrangement joins TRBV6-1 to TRBJ2-7, with D possibly being TRBD1 (6 bases). The CDR3 extends over 16 amino acids. From germline, CDR1 is MNHNS and CDR2 SASEGT. Trimming pared 1 base from V and 6 bases from J, leaving 19 bases between. The CDR3 nucleotides read TGTGCCAGCAGTGAAGTTCAGGGGCAGGGAATTCCCGAGCAGTACTTC. It encodes CASSEVQGQGIPEQYF.

Comments on this clone: At one boundary the junction diverges from the germline segment, which might be a read error. This chain uses TRBV7-9 with TRBJ2-7, with D perhaps matching TRBD2 (5 bases). This CDR3 spans 12 amino acids. Per the germline V gene, CDR1 is SEHNR and CDR2 is FQNEAQ (reference sequence). CDR3 in amino acids: CASSPRGGSVTF. The CDR3 bases are TGTGCCAGCAGCCCCCGAGGAGGTTCAGTGACTTTC.

V and J are TRBV15 and TRBJ2-1; TRBD2 aligns across 9 bases. The CDR3 spans 16 residues. Germline CDR1 LNHNV, CDR2 YYDKDF (reference sequence). V was clipped by 0 bases and J by 8 bases; unmatched bases: 8. CDR3 nucleotide sequence: TGTGCCACCAGCAGAGATTGGCTAGCGGGGTCCGATGAGCAGTTCTTC. This codes for CATSRDWLAGSDEQFF.